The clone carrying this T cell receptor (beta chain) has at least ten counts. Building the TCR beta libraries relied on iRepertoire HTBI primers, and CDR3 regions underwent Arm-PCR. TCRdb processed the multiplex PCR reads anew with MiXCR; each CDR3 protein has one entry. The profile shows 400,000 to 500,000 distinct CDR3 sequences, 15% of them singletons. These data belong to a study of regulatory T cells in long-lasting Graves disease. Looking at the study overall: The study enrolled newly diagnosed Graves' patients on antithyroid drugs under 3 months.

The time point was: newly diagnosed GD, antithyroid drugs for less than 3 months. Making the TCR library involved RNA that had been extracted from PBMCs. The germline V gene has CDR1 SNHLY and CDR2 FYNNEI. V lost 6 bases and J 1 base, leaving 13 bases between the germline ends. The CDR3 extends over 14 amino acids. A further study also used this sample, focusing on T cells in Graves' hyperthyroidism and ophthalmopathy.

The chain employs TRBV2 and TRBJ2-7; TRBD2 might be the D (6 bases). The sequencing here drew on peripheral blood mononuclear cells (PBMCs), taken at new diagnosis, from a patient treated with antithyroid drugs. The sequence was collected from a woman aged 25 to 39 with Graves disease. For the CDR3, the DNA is TGTGCCAGCAGATGGGGGGACTTTTCCTACGAGCAGTACTTC. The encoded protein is CASRWGDFSYEQYF.